Below are 16 T cell receptor beta chains sequenced from a single sample in a study of T and B cells in COVID-19 patients. Multiplex PCR with BIOMED2 TRB-A/B primer pools amplified TRB rearrangements. TCRdb re-derived calls from the multiplex PCR reads in MiXCR, one entry per CDR3 protein. The sample lists roughly 21,000 distinct CDR3 sequences, about 31% seen once, with 2% to 2.5% in the top ten. TRB was amplified from around 230-520 ng of blood genomic DNA. Sequenced material: blood. These receptors originate from a human donor who had recovered from COVID-19.

This clonotype showed up many times. V usage is TRBV19 and J usage is TRBJ2-3; TRBD2 aligns across 7 bases. CDR1 LNHDA and CDR2 SQIVND come from the germline V gene (reference sequence). With V trimmed by 6 bases and J by 3 bases, 15 bases remained unmatched. This CDR3 spans 17 amino acids. The CDR3 protein is CASSPGGILGGTDTQYF. The CDR3 coding sequence is TGTGCCAGTAGCCCCGGCGGGATCCTGGGGGGGACAGATACGCAGTATTTT.

The genes are TRBV29-1 and TRBJ2-7, with 8 bases identical to TRBD1. The CDR3 consists of 12 residues. CDR1 and CDR2 (germline): SQVTM, ANQGSEA. Trimming cost V 5 bases and J 3 bases; bases outside gene matches: 3. This CDR3 reads CSVSGQGYEQYF. The CDR3 DNA reads as TGCAGCGTTTCAGGACAGGGCTACGAGCAGTACTTC.

By its share, this clonotype is medium-sized. This chain joins TRBV11-3 and TRBJ2-7; 13 bases line up with TRBD2. V lost 5 bases and J lost 5; bases outside the gene matches: 3. Germline values: CDR1 SGHNT, CDR2 YENEEA. The CDR3 extends over 14 amino acids. The CDR3 DNA reads as TGTGCCAGCAGCAGCGGACTAGCGGGGGACGAGCAGTACTTC. It codes for CASSSGLAGDEQYF.

V and J are TRBV13 and TRBJ2-1; TRBD2 matches 15 bases. Germline V CDR1 and CDR2: PRHDT, FYEKMQ (reference sequence). The CDR3 contains 20 residues. J lost 0 bases, V lost 2 bases, and 8 bases had no gene match. CDR3 DNA: TGTGCCAGCAGCTTAAAGGCGGGACTAGCGGGGGGCATCTCCTACAATGAGCAGTTCTTC. It specifies CASSLKAGLAGGISYNEQFF.

This clonotype ranks as medium-sized. The chain recombines TRBV19 with TRBJ2-7; D remains ambiguous. CDR3 length: 16 amino acids. Trimming removed 3 bases at V and 4 bases at J, with 19 bases between. Germline V gives CDR1 LNHDA, CDR2 SQIVND (reference sequence). The CDR3 loop is CASSILGQISPYEQYF. Written as DNA, the CDR3 is TGTGCCAGTAGTATTTTGGGCCAAATCAGCCCGTACGAGCAGTACTTC.

This clonotype came up many times. The chain combines TRBV5-5 with TRBJ2-7; maybe TRBD2 (5 bases). CDR3 length equals 15 residues. Between the trimmed V and J ends, which lost 7 bases and 1 base, there was a span of 18 bases. Germline lookup yields CDR1 SGHKS and CDR2 YYEKEE (reference sequence). The CDR3 protein is CASARRGAVSYEQYF. CDR3 bases: TGTGCCAGCGCCCGACGGGGAGCTGTTTCCTACGAGCAGTACTTC.

Sample share makes this clonotype medium-sized. The chain couples TRBV5-4 to TRBJ2-1, with D possibly matching TRBD2 (6 bases). CDR1 and CDR2 (germline): SGHNT, YYREEE (reference sequence). Trimming left V 4 bases short and J 7 bases short, with 12 bases between. The CDR3 sequence is 13 residues long. The CDR3 DNA sequence: TGTGCCAGCAGCCCGCGGGGAGGAAATGAGCAGTTCTTC. Residues: CASSPRGGNEQFF.

The chain joins TRBV20-1 to TRBJ2-1; D gene ambiguous. V was pared by 2 bases and J by 5 bases, with 10 bases between. The CDR3 spans 13 residues. CDR1 DFQATT and CDR2 SNEGSKA come from the germline V gene (reference sequence). DNA for the CDR3: TGCAGTGCTAGAAGGCCGCAAAACAATGAGCAGTTCTTC. It encodes CSARRPQNNEQFF.

This chain's CDR3 is CSVTRTGEGYEQYF. DNA for the CDR3: TGCAGCGTAACGCGGACAGGGGAGGGATACGAGCAGTACTTC. The chain combines TRBV29-1 with TRBJ2-7; 9 nucleotides align to TRBD1. Germline-derived CDR1 and CDR2 are SQVTM and ANQGSEA. The CDR3 sequence is 14 residues long. The V and J ends lost 6 bases and 4 bases, in that order; junction bases with no gene match: 10.

This clonotype was found a few times. The chain joins TRBV5-1 to TRBJ1-1; D ambiguous. The CDR3 loop spans 16 amino acids. Germline V gene lookup returns CDR1 SGHRS and CDR2 YFSETQ. Trimming took off 1 base at V and 0 bases at J, with 13 bases between the two ends. CDR3 region: CASSLSRNAMNTEAFF. The CDR3 coding sequence is TGCGCCAGCAGCTTGTCCAGGAATGCTATGAACACTGAAGCTTTCTTT.

J is TRBJ1-6 and V is TRBV12-3 or TRBV12-4; no definite D call. CDR3 length equals 13 residues. The germline V and J ends were trimmed by 1 base and 8 bases, with 6 bases remaining between them. DNA for the CDR3: TGTGCCAGCAGTTTAGGAGAGGATTCACCCCTCCACTTT. Residues: CASSLGEDSPLHF.

This clonotype has more than one count but fewer than ten. The rearrangement joins TRBV19 to TRBJ1-5; 8 bases match TRBD1. Germline V gene lookup returns CDR1 LNHDA and CDR2 SQIVND (reference sequence). CDR3 length: 13 amino acids. The trim removed 3 bases at V and 5 bases at J, leaving 0 bases unmatched. DNA of the CDR3: TGTGCCAGTAGTATGACAGGGGATCAGCCCCAGCATTTT. Residues: CASSMTGDQPQHF.

This clonotype was found many times. DNA of the CDR3: TGTGCCAGCCGGGAGACAGGGGGCAATGAGCAGTTCTTC. Protein product: CASRETGGNEQFF. V is TRBV6-5 and J is TRBJ2-1; 9 nucleotides align to TRBD1. The CDR3 contains 13 residues. With 8 bases clipped from V and 6 bases from J, the junction kept 5 bases outside the gene matches. From germline, CDR1 is MNHEY and CDR2 SVGAGI.

The genes are TRBV6-5 and TRBJ1-4; D possibly corresponds to TRBD1 (5 bases). The V and J ends lost 0 bases and 7 bases respectively, with 18 bases between them. The CDR3 has 17 amino acids. Germline CDR1 reads MNHEY; CDR2 reads SVGAGI. CDR3 loop: CASSYSLGGVGAEKLFF. The CDR3 bases are TGTGCCAGCAGTTACTCCCTCGGGGGGGTTGGAGCTGAAAAACTGTTTTTT.

Ten or more counts support this clonotype. The rearrangement uses TRBV6-5 and TRBJ2-7, with TRBD2 identical over 10 bases. The CDR3 sequence is 15 residues long. Germline CDR1 is MNHEY and CDR2 is SVGAGI. With V trimmed by 5 bases and J by 2 bases, 6 bases remained unmatched. DNA of the CDR3: TGTGCCAGCAGTACTTCAAGCGGGGGGGCCTACGAGCAGTACTTC. Its translation is CASSTSSGGAYEQYF.

Sample share makes this clonotype medium-sized. The chain has TRBV19 and TRBJ2-2; 11 bases agree with TRBD1. Trimming cost V 5 bases and J 4 bases; bases outside gene matches: 6. The CDR3 is made up of 16 amino acids. Per the germline V gene, CDR1 is LNHDA and CDR2 is SQIVND (reference sequence). CDR3 loop: CASSSRGTGGTGELFF. The CDR3 DNA sequence: TGTGCCAGTAGTTCCCGAGGGACAGGGGGCACCGGGGAGCTGTTTTTT.